The 14 T cell receptor beta chains presented below share a single source sample, sequenced in a study of beta chain features in type 1 diabetes (dated 2018 in TCRdb). Libraries were built with the immunoSEQ multiplex PCR assay. All of the isolated RNA was reverse transcribed with the High Capacity cDNA Reverse Transcription Kit, so expressed TCRB transcripts were sequenced. This is the immuneACCESS table as TCRdb keeps it, with only in-frame sequences that have V and J called. A part of the clones is gone; compared with another copy, unresolved V genes explain less than half, and the rest is unexplained. The sample table holds about 130,000 clones, of which nearly 9.5% were seen once. The ten largest clones take up 0.55% to 0.85% of the sample. Sequenced input: central memory CD4+ T cells from blood. Every receptor here comes from a man younger than 30 in good health.

This clone was found a few times. The CDR3 DNA reads as TGCGCCAGCAGCCGGACGACAGCGAAGAACACCGGGGAGCTGTTTTTT. Protein product: CASSRTTAKNTGELFF. The V gene is TRBV4-1, the J gene TRBJ2-2, with D tentatively TRBD1 (5 bases). The CDR3 contains 16 residues. Trimming cost V 4 bases and J 1 base, with 13 bases left between them. Germline assignment: CDR1 MGHRA and CDR2 YSYEKL.

This sequence joins TRBV6-5 and TRBJ2-1, with TRBD2 matching 8 bases. The V gene end was trimmed by 6 bases and the J gene end by 4 bases; junction bases not matched to a gene: 8. The CDR3 extends over 15 amino acids. Looked up from germline, CDR1 is MNHEY and CDR2 is SVGAGI. CDR3 bases: TGTGCCAGCAGAGTAACCGGGACTAGTTACAATGAGCAGTTCTTC. Protein: CASRVTGTSYNEQFF.

This clone was picked up a small number of times. At one end the junction does not follow the germline gene, possibly because of a read error. The chain combines TRBV5-1 with TRBJ1-5, with D possibly TRBD1 on 5 matching bases. The CDR3 totals 15 residues. Germline-derived CDR1 and CDR2 are SGHRS and YFSETQ. CDR3 region: CASKSPGLSYQPQHF. CDR3 coding DNA: TGCGCCAGCAAATCCCCGGGACTTAGCTATCAGCCCCAGCATTTT.

This rearrangement joins TRBV19 to TRBJ2-7; 8 bases align to TRBD2. The CDR3 contains 14 residues. Looked up from germline, CDR1 is LNHDA and CDR2 is SQIVND (reference sequence). V shed 5 bases, J shed 6 bases, and the junction held 9 bases outside the gene matches. CDR3 sequence (DNA): TGTGCCAGTAGTGGAGGCGGGGGGACTGGCGAGCAGTACTTC. It codes for CASSGGGGTGEQYF.

Only a few counts were recorded for this clone. The chain links TRBV4-3 to TRBJ2-6, with a possible D match to TRBD1 (6 bases). Looked up from germline, CDR1 is LGHNA and CDR2 is YSLEER. Trimming left V 1 base short and J 0 bases short, with 13 bases between. The CDR3 has 18 amino acids. The CDR3 DNA is TGCGCCAGCAGCCAAGGGTCCGACAGGTCCTCTGGGGCCAACGTCCTGACTTTC. Protein sequence: CASSQGSDRSSGANVLTF.

V usage is TRBV18 and J usage is TRBJ1-1, with D unclear. Trimming stripped 5 bases from V and 1 base from J, with 17 bases between. This CDR3 region has 16 residues. Germline V gene data show CDR1 as KGHSH and CDR2 as LQKENI. CDR3 sequence: CASSSTSVTRNTEAFF. CDR3 coding DNA: TGTGCCAGCTCATCCACGAGTGTCACCCGGAACACTGAAGCTTTCTTT.

This clone was recorded a few times. The gene calls are TRBV7-2 and TRBJ2-3; D is uncertain. The germline V gene encodes CDR1 SGHTA and CDR2 FQGNSA. CDR3 length: 13 amino acids. The V and J ends lost 2 bases and 4 bases respectively, with 7 bases between them. The CDR3 region has the DNA TGTGCCAGCAGCTTAAATTCAGCAGATACGCAGTATTTT. It codes for CASSLNSADTQYF.

This clone was detected a few times. This chain connects TRBV19 to TRBJ2-2; no definite D call. From germline, CDR1 is LNHDA and CDR2 SQIVND (reference sequence). Trimming took 2 bases from V and 4 from J, leaving 8 bases between them. The CDR3 consists of 14 residues. As DNA, the CDR3 is TGTGCCAGTAGTATACACCGGGTCACCGGGGAGCTGTTTTTT. This sequence encodes CASSIHRVTGELFF.

V gene TRBV5-1 combines with J gene TRBJ1-2; D call uncertain. Germline V gene data show CDR1 as SGHRS and CDR2 as YFSETQ. This CDR3 has 15 residues. V lost 0 bases and J 6 bases, leaving 15 bases between the germline ends. CDR3 amino acids: CASSLGTFGMDGYTF. In DNA, the CDR3 is TGCGCCAGCAGCTTGGGAACCTTCGGGATGGATGGCTACACCTTC.

This clone was recorded a few times. J is TRBJ1-2 and V is TRBV5-6; TRBD1 is a possible D gene (5 bases). The CDR3 has 15 residues. Germline-derived CDR1 and CDR2 are SGHDT and YYEEEE. Trimming took off 2 bases at V and 1 base at J, with 12 bases between the two ends. In nucleotides, the CDR3 is TGTGCCAGCAGCTTCGGGGCGGAGGGTAACTATGGCTACACCTTC. Translating gives CASSFGAEGNYGYTF.

J is TRBJ1-4 and V is TRBV6-1, with 9 bases that match TRBD1. CDR1 MNHNS and CDR2 SASEGT come from the germline V gene. The J segment lost 8 bases and the V segment lost 6 bases, leaving 7 bases of the junction unmatched. This CDR3 contains 14 residues. CDR3 coding DNA: TGTGCCAGCAGGGCCGGGACAGGGTGGGAAAAACTGTTTTTT. Amino acids: CASRAGTGWEKLFF.

The chain carries TRBV9 and TRBJ2-1, with a possible D match to TRBD2 (6 bases). CDR1 and CDR2 (germline): SGDLS, YYNGEE. The CDR3 is 15 residues long. Trimming removed 1 base at V and 3 bases at J, with 11 bases between. CDR3 residues: CASSVRLGGYNEQFF. For the CDR3, the DNA is TGTGCCAGCAGCGTAAGACTAGGCGGCTACAATGAGCAGTTCTTC.

The chain links TRBV7-8 to TRBJ1-4; tentative D call: TRBD1 (5 bases). CDR3 length: 15 residues. Germline values: CDR1 SGHVS, CDR2 FQNEAQ. V was trimmed by 6 bases and J by 0 bases, leaving 11 bases between them. The chain's CDR3 is CASSRRTSTNEKLFF. The CDR3, as DNA: TGTGCCAGCAGTCGCCGGACATCAACTAATGAAAAACTGTTTTTT.

V gene TRBV28 combines with J gene TRBJ1-2; maybe TRBD1 (5 bases). The CDR3 is made up of 14 amino acids. V gave up 5 bases and J gave up 6 bases, with 16 bases separating them. Germline lookup yields CDR1 MDHEN and CDR2 SYDVKM. CDR3 protein: CASSSGGFKDGYTF. The CDR3 region has the DNA TGTGCCAGCAGTAGCGGGGGGTTTAAGGATGGCTACACCTTC.